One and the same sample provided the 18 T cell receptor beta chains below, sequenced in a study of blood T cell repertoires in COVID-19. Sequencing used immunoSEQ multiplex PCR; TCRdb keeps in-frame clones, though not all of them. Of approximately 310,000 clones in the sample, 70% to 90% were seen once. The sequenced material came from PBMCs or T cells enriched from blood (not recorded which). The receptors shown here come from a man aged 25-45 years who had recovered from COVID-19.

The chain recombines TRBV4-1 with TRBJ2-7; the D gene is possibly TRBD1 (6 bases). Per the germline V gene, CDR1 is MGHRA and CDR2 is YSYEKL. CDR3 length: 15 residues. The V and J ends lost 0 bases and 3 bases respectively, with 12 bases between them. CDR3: CASSQDQGPIYEQYF. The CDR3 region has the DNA TGCGCCAGCAGCCAAGATCAGGGGCCGATCTACGAGCAGTACTTC.

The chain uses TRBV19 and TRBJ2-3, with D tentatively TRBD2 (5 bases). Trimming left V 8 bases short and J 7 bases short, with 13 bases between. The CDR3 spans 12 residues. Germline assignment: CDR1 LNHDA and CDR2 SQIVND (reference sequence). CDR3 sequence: CASALGVNTQYF. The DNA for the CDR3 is TGTGCCAGTGCCCTCGGGGTCAATACGCAGTATTTT.

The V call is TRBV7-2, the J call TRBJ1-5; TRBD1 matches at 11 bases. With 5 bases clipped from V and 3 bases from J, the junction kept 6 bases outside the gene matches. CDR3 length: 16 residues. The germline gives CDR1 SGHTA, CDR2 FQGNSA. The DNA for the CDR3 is TGTGCCAGCAGCGCACCGGGACAGGGGGACAATCAGCCCCAGCATTTT. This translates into CASSAPGQGDNQPQHF.

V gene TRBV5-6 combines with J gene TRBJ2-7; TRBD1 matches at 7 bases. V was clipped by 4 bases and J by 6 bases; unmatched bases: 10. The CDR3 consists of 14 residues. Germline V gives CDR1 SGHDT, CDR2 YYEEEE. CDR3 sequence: CASSPLQGGGEQYF. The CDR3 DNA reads TGTGCCAGCAGCCCGCTTCAAGGGGGCGGCGAGCAGTACTTC.

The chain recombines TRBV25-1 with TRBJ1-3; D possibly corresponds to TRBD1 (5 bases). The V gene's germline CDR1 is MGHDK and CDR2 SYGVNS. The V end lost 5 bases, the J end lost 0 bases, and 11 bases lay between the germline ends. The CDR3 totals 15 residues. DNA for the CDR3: TGTGCCAGCAGTCGGGGGGTAGGCTCTGGAAACACCATATATTTT. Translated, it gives CASSRGVGSGNTIYF.

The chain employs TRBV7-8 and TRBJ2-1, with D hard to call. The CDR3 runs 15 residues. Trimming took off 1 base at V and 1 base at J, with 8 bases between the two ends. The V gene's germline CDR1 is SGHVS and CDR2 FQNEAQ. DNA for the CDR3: TGTGCCAGCAGCTTAGGCGGCCTTTCCTACAATGAGCAGTTCTTC. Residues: CASSLGGLSYNEQFF.

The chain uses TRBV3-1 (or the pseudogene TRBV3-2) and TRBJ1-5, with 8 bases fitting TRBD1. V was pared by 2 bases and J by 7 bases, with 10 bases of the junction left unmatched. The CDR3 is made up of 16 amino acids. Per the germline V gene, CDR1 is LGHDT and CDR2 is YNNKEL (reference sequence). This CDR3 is CASSQTKGQGVQPQHF. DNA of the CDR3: TGTGCCAGCAGCCAAACCAAAGGACAGGGTGTCCAGCCCCAGCATTTT.

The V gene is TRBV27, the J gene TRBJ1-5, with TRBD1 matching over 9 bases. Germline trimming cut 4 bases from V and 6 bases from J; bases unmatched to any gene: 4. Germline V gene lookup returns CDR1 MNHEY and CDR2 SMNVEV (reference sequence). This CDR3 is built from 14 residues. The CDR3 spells CASSSDRGGQPQHF. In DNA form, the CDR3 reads TGTGCCAGCAGTTCGGACAGGGGAGGTCAGCCCCAGCATTTT.

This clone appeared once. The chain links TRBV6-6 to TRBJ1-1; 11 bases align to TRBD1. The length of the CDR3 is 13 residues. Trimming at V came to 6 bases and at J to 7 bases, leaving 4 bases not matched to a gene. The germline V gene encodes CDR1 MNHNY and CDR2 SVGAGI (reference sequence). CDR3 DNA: TGTGCCAGCAGCATCGGGACAGGGGGTGAAGCTTTCTTT. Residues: CASSIGTGGEAFF.

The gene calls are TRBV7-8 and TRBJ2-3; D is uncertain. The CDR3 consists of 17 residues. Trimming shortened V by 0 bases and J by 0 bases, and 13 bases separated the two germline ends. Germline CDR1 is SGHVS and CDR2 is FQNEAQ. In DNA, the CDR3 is TGTGCCAGCAGCTTAGCCTTCCAAGACTCTAGCACAGATACGCAGTATTTT. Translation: CASSLAFQDSSTDTQYF. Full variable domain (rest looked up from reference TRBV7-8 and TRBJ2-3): GAGVSQSPRYKVAKRGQDVALRCDPISGHVSLFWYQQALGQGPEFLTYFQNEAQLDKSGLPSDRFFAERPEGSVSTLKIQRTQQEDSAVYLCASSLAFQDSSTDTQYFGPGTRLTVL.

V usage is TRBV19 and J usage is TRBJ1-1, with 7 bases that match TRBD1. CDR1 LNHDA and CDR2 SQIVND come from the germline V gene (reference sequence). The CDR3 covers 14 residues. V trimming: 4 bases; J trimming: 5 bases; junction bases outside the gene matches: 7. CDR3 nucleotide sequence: TGTGCCAGTAGTACCACCGCCAGGGGGACTGAAGCTTTCTTT. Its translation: CASSTTARGTEAFF.

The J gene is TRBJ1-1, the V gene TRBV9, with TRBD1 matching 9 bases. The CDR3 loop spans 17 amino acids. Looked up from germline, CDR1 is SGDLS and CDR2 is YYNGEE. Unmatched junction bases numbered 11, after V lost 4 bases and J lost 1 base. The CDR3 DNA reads TGTGCCAGCAGCTCTACCGGGACAGGGAAACGGAACACTGAAGCTTTCTTT. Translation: CASSSTGTGKRNTEAFF.

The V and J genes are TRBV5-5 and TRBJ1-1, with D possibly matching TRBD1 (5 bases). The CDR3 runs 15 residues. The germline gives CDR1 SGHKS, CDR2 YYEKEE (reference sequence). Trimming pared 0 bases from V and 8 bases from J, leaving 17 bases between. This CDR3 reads CASSLDSGISLEAFF. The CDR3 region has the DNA TGTGCCAGCAGCTTGGATTCAGGGATCAGTTTGGAAGCTTTCTTT.

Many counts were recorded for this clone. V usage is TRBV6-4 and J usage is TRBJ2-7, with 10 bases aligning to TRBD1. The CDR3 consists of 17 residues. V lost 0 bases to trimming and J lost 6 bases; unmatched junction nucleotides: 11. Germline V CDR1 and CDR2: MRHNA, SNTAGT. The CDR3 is CASSDSRGGTGVCEQYF. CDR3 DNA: TGTGCCAGCAGTGACTCGCGGGGAGGGACAGGGGTTTGCGAGCAGTACTTC.

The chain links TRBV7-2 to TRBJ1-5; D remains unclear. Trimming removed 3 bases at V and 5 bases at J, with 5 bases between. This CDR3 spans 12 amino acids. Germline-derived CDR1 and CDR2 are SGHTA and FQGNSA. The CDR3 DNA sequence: TGTGCCAGCAGCTTCCAGGATCAGCCCCAGCATTTT. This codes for CASSFQDQPQHF.

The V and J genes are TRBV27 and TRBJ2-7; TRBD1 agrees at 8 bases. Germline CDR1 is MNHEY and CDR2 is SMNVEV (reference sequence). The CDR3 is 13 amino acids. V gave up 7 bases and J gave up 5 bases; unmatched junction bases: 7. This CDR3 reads CASNDGQGDEQYF. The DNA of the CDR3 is TGTGCCAGCAACGACGGACAGGGAGACGAGCAGTACTTC.

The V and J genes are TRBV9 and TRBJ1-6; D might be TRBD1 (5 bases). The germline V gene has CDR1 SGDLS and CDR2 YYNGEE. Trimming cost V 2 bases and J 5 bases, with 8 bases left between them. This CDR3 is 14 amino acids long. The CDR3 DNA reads TGTGCCAGCAGCGTTCAGGGTAATAATTCACCCCTCCACTTT. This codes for CASSVQGNNSPLHF.

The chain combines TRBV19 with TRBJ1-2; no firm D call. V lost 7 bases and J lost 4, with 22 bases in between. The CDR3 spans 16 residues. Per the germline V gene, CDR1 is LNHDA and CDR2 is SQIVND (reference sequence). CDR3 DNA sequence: TGTGCCAGTATCTCAAAGGACTCCCGCCGTCCCTATGGCTACACCTTC. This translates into CASISKDSRRPYGYTF.